Listed below are T cell receptor beta chains from one sample, sequenced in a study of PD-L1 blockade in urothelial cancer. Using immunoSEQ multiplex PCR, the repertoire was profiled, and TCRdb retains in-frame clones only, with some absent. Of tens of thousands of clones in the sample, about 84% were seen once. The sample was PBMCs, taken around atezolizumab (anti-PD-L1) treatment. Receptors originate from a man in his 60s with urothelial cancer. CDR3s include the opening cysteine and the closing phenylalanine or tryptophan. The D gene is left open where the match is weak. Expanded clones get a size class; other rows say once, few or many, or leave the size out.

d_call: TRBD1
v_call: TRBV19
clone_size: few
j_call: TRBJ1-5
cdr3_aa: CASSIRDRSNQPQHF
cdr3_nt: TGTGCCAGTAGTATCAGGGACAGAAGCAATCAGCCCCAGCATTTT

d_call: TRBD1
v_call: TRBV5-1
clone_size: -
j_call: TRBJ1-4
cdr3_aa: CASSLNPTGGMEKLFF
cdr3_nt: TGCGCCAGCAGCCTCAACCCGACAGGGGGTATGGAAAAACTGTTTTTT

d_call: -
v_call: TRBV2
clone_size: -
j_call: TRBJ1-1
cdr3_aa: CASRAEMNTEAFF
cdr3_nt: TGTGCCAGCAGGGCGGAGATGAACACTGAAGCTTTCTTT

d_call: TRBD1
v_call: TRBV7-2
clone_size: -
j_call: TRBJ1-2
cdr3_aa: CASSLRGPITYGYTF
cdr3_nt: TGTGCCAGCAGCTTGAGGGGGCCGATCACCTATGGCTACACCTTC

d_call: -
v_call: TRBV5-1
clone_size: -
j_call: TRBJ1-5
cdr3_aa: CASSLGQHSNQPQHF
cdr3_nt: TGCGCCAGCAGCTTGGGACAGCATAGCAATCAGCCCCAGCATTTT

d_call: -
v_call: TRBV5-4
clone_size: -
j_call: TRBJ2-4
cdr3_aa: CASSWGLAKNIQYF
cdr3_nt: TGTGCCAGCAGCTGGGGACTAGCCAAAAACATTCAGTACTTC

d_call: -
v_call: TRBV4-2
clone_size: -
j_call: TRBJ2-1
cdr3_aa: CASSQGSSGGYNEQFF
cdr3_nt: TGTGCCAGCAGCCAAGGGTCGAGCGGAGGCTACAATGAGCAGTTCTTC

d_call: -
v_call: TRBV2
clone_size: -
j_call: TRBJ2-7
cdr3_aa: CASGHYEQYF
cdr3_nt: TGTGCCTCAGGGCATTACGAGCAGTACTTC

d_call: TRBD2
v_call: TRBV10-1
clone_size: -
j_call: TRBJ2-1
cdr3_aa: CASSEAGWEVNEQFF
cdr3_nt: TGCGCCAGCAGTGAAGCGGGATGGGAGGTCAATGAGCAGTTCTTC

d_call: -
v_call: TRBV14
clone_size: -
j_call: TRBJ2-1
cdr3_aa: CASSQVGTEQFF
cdr3_nt: TGTGCCAGCAGCCAAGTAGGGACAGAGCAGTTCTTC

d_call: -
v_call: TRBV7-3
clone_size: -
j_call: TRBJ2-2
cdr3_aa: CASSLASTGELFF
cdr3_nt: TGTGCCAGCAGCTTAGCGAGTACCGGGGAGCTGTTTTTT

d_call: TRBD1
v_call: TRBV28
clone_size: -
j_call: TRBJ2-7
cdr3_aa: CASSPGGPLSYEQYF
cdr3_nt: TGTGCCAGCAGTCCAGGGGGCCCCCTCTCCTACGAGCAGTACTTC

d_call: TRBD2
v_call: TRBV7-3
clone_size: once
j_call: TRBJ2-1
cdr3_aa: CASSFGGASYNEQFF
cdr3_nt: TGTGCCAGCAGCTTCGGGGGGGCATCGTACAATGAGCAGTTCTTC

d_call: TRBD2
v_call: TRBV4-1
clone_size: -
j_call: TRBJ2-4
cdr3_aa: CASSPTPTSGTGKNIQYF
cdr3_nt: TGCGCCAGCAGCCCCACCCCGACTAGCGGGACAGGCAAAAACATTCAGTACTTC

d_call: -
v_call: TRBV19
clone_size: few
j_call: TRBJ2-1
cdr3_aa: CASRIGRAEYNEQFF
cdr3_nt: TGTGCCAGTCGGATTGGCAGGGCCGAGTACAATGAGCAGTTCTTC

d_call: -
v_call: TRBV5-8
clone_size: once
j_call: TRBJ1-5
cdr3_aa: CASRTPNQPQHF
cdr3_nt: TGTGCCAGCAGAACACCTAATCAGCCCCAGCATTTT

d_call: TRBD1
v_call: TRBV28
clone_size: -
j_call: TRBJ1-1
cdr3_aa: CASNSRTGWTEAFF
cdr3_nt: TGTGCCAGCAACTCCAGGACAGGGTGGACTGAAGCTTTCTTT

d_call: TRBD2
v_call: TRBV4-2
clone_size: -
j_call: TRBJ2-1
cdr3_aa: CASSQGPSGPQYNEQFF
cdr3_nt: TGTGCCAGCAGCCAAGGGCCTAGCGGGCCTCAATACAATGAGCAGTTCTTC

d_call: -
v_call: TRBV28
clone_size: -
j_call: TRBJ1-1
cdr3_aa: CASSLRGYTEAFF
cdr3_nt: TGTGCCAGCAGTTTAAGGGGGTACACTGAAGCTTTCTTT

d_call: -
v_call: TRBV6-6
clone_size: -
j_call: TRBJ1-1
cdr3_aa: CASRDRTRNTEAFF
cdr3_nt: TGTGCCAGCAGAGACAGAACCAGAAACACTGAAGCTTTCTTT

d_call: TRBD1
v_call: TRBV5-1
clone_size: -
j_call: TRBJ2-5
cdr3_aa: CASSFGDRVEETQYF
cdr3_nt: TGCGCCAGCAGCTTCGGAGACAGGGTCGAAGAGACCCAGTACTTC

d_call: -
v_call: TRBV27
clone_size: once
j_call: TRBJ1-2
cdr3_aa: CASTPGWRGGYGYTF
cdr3_nt: TGTGCCAGCACCCCTGGGTGGCGGGGTGGCTATGGCTACACCTTC

d_call: TRBD1
v_call: TRBV19
clone_size: -
j_call: TRBJ2-2
cdr3_aa: CASISGTGNPNTGELFF
cdr3_nt: TGTGCCAGTATCTCCGGGACAGGAAACCCGAACACCGGGGAGCTGTTTTTT

d_call: -
v_call: TRBV20-1
clone_size: -
j_call: TRBJ1-2
cdr3_aa: CSASGVYGYTF
cdr3_nt: TGCAGTGCTAGCGGAGTATATGGCTACACCTTC

d_call: TRBD1
v_call: TRBV7-9
clone_size: -
j_call: TRBJ1-1
cdr3_aa: CASSRDRVPEAFF
cdr3_nt: TGTGCCAGCAGCAGGGACAGGGTCCCTGAAGCTTTCTTT

d_call: -
v_call: TRBV18
clone_size: -
j_call: TRBJ2-3
cdr3_aa: CASSKDSFSTDTQYF
cdr3_nt: TGTGCCAGCTCAAAAGACTCCTTCAGCACAGATACGCAGTATTTT

d_call: TRBD1
v_call: TRBV9
clone_size: -
j_call: TRBJ2-7
cdr3_aa: CASSSRTGLGEQYF
cdr3_nt: TGTGCCAGCAGCTCCCGGACAGGGCTTGGCGAGCAGTACTTC

d_call: TRBD1
v_call: TRBV6-5
clone_size: -
j_call: TRBJ1-5
cdr3_aa: CASSSTGGISNQPQHF
cdr3_nt: TGTGCCAGCAGTTCCACAGGGGGCATCAGCAATCAGCCCCAGCATTTT

d_call: TRBD2
v_call: TRBV5-1
clone_size: -
j_call: TRBJ2-3
cdr3_aa: CASSFGTSGSTDTQYF
cdr3_nt: TGCGCCAGCAGCTTCGGGACTAGCGGTAGCACAGATACGCAGTATTTT